These 4 T cell receptor beta chains originate from one sample sequenced in a study of T cell repertoires in cytomegalovirus infection. These TCRs are of unknown antigen specificity. A single record per CDR3 protein comes from TCRdb applying MiXCR to the reads. The data show roughly 570,000 distinct CDR3 sequences, with just under 40% seen just once and about 46% held by the top ten. The sequences come from cultured PBMCs, collected from culture after CMV antigen stimulation. The receptors derive from a human donor in good health (CMV status not recorded). Some clones in this sample may be carry-over from other donors' samples.

This chain connects TRBV20-1 to TRBJ2-2, with 9 positions matching TRBD1. This CDR3 contains 15 residues. J gave up 1 base and V 3 bases, and 3 bases lay outside the gene matches. Germline V gives CDR1 DFQATT, CDR2 SNEGSKA (reference sequence). DNA for the CDR3: TGCAGTGCTAGCTTGGGACAGGGGAACACCGGGGAGCTGTTTTTT. It yields the protein CSASLGQGNTGELFF.

This sequence joins TRBV7-2 and TRBJ2-3; D remains unclear. The CDR3 covers 10 residues. Per germline, CDR1 SGHTA and CDR2 FQGNSA. The germline V and J ends were trimmed by 8 bases and 4 bases, with 4 bases remaining between them. CDR3 in amino acids: CASYSDTQYF. CDR3 in DNA: TGTGCCAGCTATTCAGATACGCAGTATTTT.

The J gene is TRBJ1-2, the V gene TRBV2; D is uncertain. V was cut by 10 bases and J by 4 bases, with 7 bases left in between. Germline CDR1 is SNHLY and CDR2 is FYNNEI. This CDR3 spans 10 amino acids. The CDR3 is CATPGYGYTF. The CDR3 coding sequence is TGTGCCACCCCGGGCTATGGCTACACCTTC.

This rearrangement joins TRBV12-3 or TRBV12-4 to TRBJ2-7; D perhaps matches TRBD1 (7 bases). The length of the CDR3 is 15 residues. The V end was cut by 5 bases, the J end by 3 bases, with 17 bases between. This chain's CDR3 is CASSHTGAGNYEQYF. CDR3 sequence (DNA): TGTGCCAGCAGTCATACAGGGGCGGGGAACTACGAGCAGTACTTC.